A selection of T cell receptor beta chains follows, all from one sample in a study of regulatory T cells in long-lasting Graves disease. In TCRdb, the multiplex PCR reads were re-called with MiXCR into one record per CDR3 protein. The sample has about 440,000 distinct CDR3 sequences, just under 15% seen once. The data were also submitted as part of a second study, on T cells in Graves' hyperthyroidism and ophthalmopathy.

The sample consisted of peripheral blood mononuclear cells (PBMCs), taken at new diagnosis, from a patient treated with antithyroid drugs. The receptors were gathered from a woman aged 25 to 39 with Graves disease. Each CDR3 is given with its conserved first and last residue. The order of the fields is clone size, J gene, V gene, D gene, CDR3 protein, CDR3 DNA. D genes are given only for firm matches. Clone size, where shown, is once, few, many, or a class for clones that have expanded.

>many|TRBJ2-2|TRBV28|NA
CAPWSGKVDTGELFF
TGTGCCCCCTGGTCAGGGAAGGTGGACACCGGGGAGCTGTTTTTT
>NA|TRBJ1-2|TRBV15|NA
CATSRDFDGFYGYTF
TGTGCCACCAGCAGAGATTTTGACGGCTTCTATGGCTACACCTTC
>once|TRBJ2-4|TRBV5-4|TRBD2
CASSSGLAGPQGDIQYF
TGTGCCAGCAGCTCAGGACTAGCGGGACCACAGGGGGACATTCAGTACTTC
>NA|TRBJ1-5|TRBV6-1|TRBD1
CASSRRDRGQPQHF
TGTGCCAGCAGTCGCCGCGACAGGGGTCAGCCCCAGCATTTT
>many|TRBJ2-7|TRBV11-3|TRBD2
CASSFSGSRDEQYF
TGTGCCAGCAGCTTTAGCGGGAGTCGGGACGAGCAGTACTTC
>many|TRBJ1-1|TRBV18|NA
CASSGGQVMNTEAFF
TGTGCCAGCTCAGGGGGGCAGGTGATGAACACTGAAGCTTTCTTT
>many|TRBJ1-2|TRBV30|NA
CALRGYGYTF
TGTGCCCTACGGGGATATGGCTACACCTTC
>NA|TRBJ1-1|TRBV5-6|TRBD1
CASSLGDRGEWNTEAFF
TGTGCCAGCAGCTTGGGGGACAGGGGAGAATGGAACACTGAAGCTTTCTTT
>NA|TRBJ1-5|TRBV19|NA
CASQTSNQPQHF
TGTGCCAGTCAGACGAGCAATCAGCCCCAGCATTTT
>many|TRBJ2-3|TRBV6-1|NA
CASSEFGRFITDTQYF
TGTGCCAGCAGTGAATTCGGTCGTTTTATCACAGATACGCAGTATTTT
>NA|TRBJ1-6|TRBV6-1|NA
CASSRDERPLHF
TGTGCCAGCAGCAGAGACGAACGACCCCTCCACTTT
>many|TRBJ2-1|TRBV2|NA
CASVPGRDYNEQFF
TGTGCCAGCGTTCCGGGAAGGGACTACAATGAGCAGTTCTTC
>many|TRBJ1-1|TRBV2|NA
CASRRGPNTEAFF
TGTGCCAGCAGGCGGGGGCCCAACACTGAAGCTTTCTTT
>many|TRBJ2-7|TRBV5-1|TRBD1
CASSLDGTGTYEQYF
TGCGCCAGCAGCTTGGATGGGACAGGGACCTACGAGCAGTACTTC
>many|TRBJ2-7|TRBV20-1|NA
CSASLLNEQYF
TGCAGTGCTAGCCTTTTGAACGAGCAGTACTTC
>NA|TRBJ2-2|TRBV10-1|NA
CASSEGAGELFF
TGCGCCAGCAGTGAAGGTGCCGGGGAGCTGTTTTTT
>NA|TRBJ2-1|TRBV20-1|NA
CSAIRADSSYNEQFF
TGCAGTGCCATAAGGGCGGACAGCTCCTACAATGAGCAGTTCTTC
>NA|TRBJ1-1|TRBV5-1|NA
CASRPTELSRGRTLIAFF
TGCGCCAGCAGACCAACGGAACTATCTCGGGGTAGAACACTGATAGCTTTCTTT
>many|TRBJ2-1|TRBV7-9|NA
CASPRGNEQFF
TGTGCCAGCCCTAGGGGGAATGAGCAGTTCTTC
>many|TRBJ1-2|TRBV24-1|NA
CATSDNDRDGNGYTF
TGTGCCACCAGTGACAACGACCGGGACGGTAATGGCTACACCTTC
>NA|TRBJ1-4|TRBV5-1|TRBD1
CASSAGQGRFF
TGCGCCAGCAGCGCGGGACAGGGGAGGTTTTTT
>NA|TRBJ1-2|TRBV29-1|TRBD1
CSAGDRVYGYTF
TGCAGCGCCGGAGACAGGGTCTATGGCTACACCTTC
>many|TRBJ1-2|TRBV13|TRBD1
CASSTRTGGDYGYTF
TGTGCCAGCAGCACCCGGACAGGGGGCGACTATGGCTACACCTTC
>few|TRBJ1-4|TRBV29-1|NA
CSVAGNTGEKLFF
TGCAGCGTTGCTGGGAACACGGGTGAAAAACTGTTTTTT
>NA|TRBJ2-3|TRBV5-1|TRBD2
CASKRGTREEDTQYF
TGCGCCAGCAAGAGAGGGACTAGGGAGGAAGATACGCAGTATTTT
>many|TRBJ2-1|TRBV28|NA
CASSPPEGYYNEQFF
TGTGCCAGCAGCCCTCCTGAAGGATACTACAATGAGCAGTTCTTC
>many|TRBJ2-7|TRBV20-1|TRBD2
CSLASGPYEQYF
TGCAGTTTAGCTAGCGGCCCCTACGAGCAGTACTTC
>few|TRBJ1-5|TRBV12-3/TRBV12-4|NA
CASSPGWGENQPQHF
TGTGCCAGCAGTCCAGGGTGGGGGGAGAATCAGCCCCAGCATTTT
>many|TRBJ1-1|TRBV5-1|NA
CASSLSPRQQNTEAFF
TGCGCCAGCAGCTTGTCCCCCCGACAGCAGAACACTGAAGCTTTCTTT
>few|TRBJ2-1|TRBV11-3|NA
CASSSRQSDPYSYNEQFF
TGTGCCAGCAGCTCTCGCCAGTCCGACCCGTACTCCTACAATGAGCAGTTCTTC
>NA|TRBJ1-1|TRBV10-3|NA
CAIGEGGTEAFF
TGTGCCATCGGAGAGGGGGGGACTGAAGCTTTCTTT
>NA|TRBJ1-6|TRBV20-1|NA
CSARDGRENSPLHF
TGCAGTGCTAGAGATGGGAGGGAAAATTCACCCCTCCACTTT
>many|TRBJ1-2|TRBV27|NA
CASSPRTGNGYTF
TGTGCCAGCAGCCCCCGGACGGGAAATGGCTACACCTTC
>few|TRBJ2-1|TRBV12-3/TRBV12-4|NA
CASGENIGQFF
TGTGCCAGCGGGGAGAATATCGGGCAGTTCTTC
>NA|TRBJ2-1|TRBV6-1|NA
CASNDRTADNEQFF
TGTGCCAGCAACGACCGGACCGCGGACAATGAGCAGTTCTTC
>many|TRBJ1-1|TRBV12-3/TRBV12-4|NA
CASSFRNTNTEAFF
TGTGCCAGCAGTTTTCGGAACACGAACACTGAAGCTTTCTTT
>many|TRBJ2-3|TRBV9|NA
CASSVSPSATDTQYF
TGTGCCAGCAGCGTATCTCCCTCGGCAACAGATACGCAGTATTTT
>NA|TRBJ1-2|TRBV29-1|NA
CSVQSFDTTGKGYTF
TGCAGCGTCCAATCCTTCGATACTACAGGGAAAGGCTACACCTTC
>few|TRBJ2-1|TRBV5-4|NA
CASSSPGTQINEQFF
TGTGCCAGCAGCTCCCCCGGGACCCAGATCAATGAGCAGTTCTTC
>many|TRBJ2-3|TRBV9|NA
CASSVVWGGTDTQYF
TGTGCCAGCAGCGTAGTGTGGGGGGGCACAGATACGCAGTATTTT
>many|TRBJ1-5|TRBV7-8|NA
CASSPGTGYSNQPQHF
TGTGCCAGCAGCCCCGGGACGGGCTATAGCAATCAGCCCCAGCATTTT
>many|TRBJ2-3|TRBV7-9|TRBD2
CASSRPGTSGTSTDTQYF
TGTGCCAGCAGTCGCCCCGGGACTAGCGGGACTAGCACAGATACGCAGTATTTT
>NA|TRBJ2-5|TRBV29-1|TRBD2
CSARLAGGETQYF
TGCAGCGCCCGACTAGCGGGAGGGGAGACCCAGTACTTC
>NA|TRBJ1-1|TRBV5-4|NA
CASSRAEYTEAFF
TGTGCCAGCAGCCGGGCAGAGTACACTGAAGCTTTCTTT
>NA|TRBJ1-2|TRBV2|TRBD1
CASTIRTGGINGYTF
TGTGCCAGCACTATCCGAACAGGGGGCATCAATGGCTACACCTTC
>many|TRBJ2-2|TRBV7-9|TRBD2
CASSHWTGTSGSPGTGELFF
TGTGCCAGCAGCCACTGGACCGGGACTAGCGGTTCACCGGGCACCGGGGAGCTGTTTTTT
>few|TRBJ2-4|TRBV18|NA
CASSPKFKNIQYF
TGTGCCAGCTCACCAAAATTCAAAAACATTCAGTACTTC
>many|TRBJ2-5|TRBV28|TRBD2
CASSVGGSRQETQYF
TGTGCCAGCAGTGTAGGCGGGAGTCGTCAAGAGACCCAGTACTTC